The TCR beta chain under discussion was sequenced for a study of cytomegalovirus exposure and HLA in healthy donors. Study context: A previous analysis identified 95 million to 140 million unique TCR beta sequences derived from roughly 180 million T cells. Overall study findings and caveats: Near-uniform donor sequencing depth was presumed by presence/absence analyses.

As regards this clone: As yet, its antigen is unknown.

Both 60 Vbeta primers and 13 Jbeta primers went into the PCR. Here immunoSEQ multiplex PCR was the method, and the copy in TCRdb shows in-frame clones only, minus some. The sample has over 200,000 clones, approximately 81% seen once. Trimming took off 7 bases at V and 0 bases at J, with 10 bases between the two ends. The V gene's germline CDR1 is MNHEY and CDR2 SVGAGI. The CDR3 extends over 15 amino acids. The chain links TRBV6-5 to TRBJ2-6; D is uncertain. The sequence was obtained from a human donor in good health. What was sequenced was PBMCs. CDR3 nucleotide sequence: TGTGCCAGCACCGTTATCTACTCTGGGGCCAACGTCCTGACTTTC. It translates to CASTVIYSGANVLTF.